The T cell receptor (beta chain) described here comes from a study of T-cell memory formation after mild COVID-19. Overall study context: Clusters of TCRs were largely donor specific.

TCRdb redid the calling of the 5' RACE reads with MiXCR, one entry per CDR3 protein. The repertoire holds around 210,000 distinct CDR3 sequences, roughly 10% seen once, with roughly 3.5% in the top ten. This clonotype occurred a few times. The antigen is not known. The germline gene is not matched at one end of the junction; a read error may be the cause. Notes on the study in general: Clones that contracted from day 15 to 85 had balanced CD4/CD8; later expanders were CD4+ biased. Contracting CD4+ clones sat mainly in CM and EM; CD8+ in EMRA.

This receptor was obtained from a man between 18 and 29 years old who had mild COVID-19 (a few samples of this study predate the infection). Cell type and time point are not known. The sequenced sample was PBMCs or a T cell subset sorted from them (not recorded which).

The CDR3 DNA reads TGTGCCAGCAGTTTAGTAAGTGACGGGTACGCAGATACGCAGTATTTT. Translating it yields CASSLVSDGYADTQYF. The rearrangement uses TRBV7-2 and TRBJ2-3; D gene unclear. The germline CDR1 and CDR2 sequences are SGHTA and FQGNSA. CDR3 size: 16 residues.